This T cell receptor beta chain is drawn from a study of T cell changes during pregnancy in multiple sclerosis. The CDR3 length is 16 residues. Germline CDR1 SGHDT, CDR2 YYEEEE. Trimming cost V 2 bases and J 1 base, with 10 bases left between them. Profiling relied on immunoSEQ multiplex PCR, and the TCRdb table lists in-frame clones only, not all of them. The sample lists 100,000 to 110,000 clones; 80% to 95% were seen once. The receptor comes from a female donor with multiple sclerosis, enrolled in a pregnancy study. The source material was peripheral blood, sampled after pregnancy. The chain uses TRBV5-6 and TRBJ2-6, with D perhaps TRBD2 (6 bases). The CDR3 DNA sequence: TGTGCCAGCAGCTTTTTTCGGGAGTCTGGGGCCAACGTCCTGACTTTC. This codes for CASSFFRESGANVLTF.